One sample yielded the 21 T cell receptor beta chains listed below, sequenced in a study of cytomegalovirus exposure and HLA in healthy donors. Primers: 60 Vbeta forward and 13 Jbeta reverse. The table came from immunoSEQ multiplex PCR; TCRdb's copy has only in-frame clones and leaves some out. The data contain 180,000 or so clones, about 9.4% of them singletons. The sequenced sample was PBMCs. All receptors derive from a woman in her 30s in good health and CMV-seropositive.

A few counts support this clone. This rearrangement joins TRBV30 to TRBJ2-1; D is uncertain. Between the trimmed V and J ends, which lost 0 bases and 1 base, there was a span of 16 bases. The CDR3 covers 17 residues. The V gene's germline CDR1 is GTSNPN and CDR2 SVGIG (reference sequence). The CDR3 DNA reads TGTGCCTGGAGTGTACGTCCGTCACCCACATCCTACAATGAGCAGTTCTTC. The encoded protein is CAWSVRPSPTSYNEQFF.

The chain combines TRBV7-9 with TRBJ2-1, with 16 nucleotides matching TRBD2. The CDR3 totals 19 residues. V gave up 6 bases and J gave up 8 bases; unmatched junction bases: 16. Germline CDR1 reads SEHNR; CDR2 reads FQNEAQ (reference sequence). Here the CDR3 DNA reads TGTGCCAGCAGGGCTGGTCCGGGACTAGCGGGAGGGCCTAGGGATGAGCAGTTCTTC. Amino acids: CASRAGPGLAGGPRDEQFF.

The V call is TRBV7-8, the J call TRBJ2-5, with TRBD2 as a possible D gene (6 bases). The CDR3 has 15 residues. Germline-derived CDR1 and CDR2 are SGHVS and FQNEAQ. Trimming removed 5 bases from V and 5 bases from J, with 18 bases in between. The DNA for the CDR3 is TGTGCCAGCAGCCAAGAGGGGAGGTGGCGGGAGACCCAGTACTTC. It translates to CASSQEGRWRETQYF.

This clone appeared a few times. This chain uses TRBV19 with TRBJ2-7; 9 bases are shared with TRBD2. CDR1 is LNHDA and CDR2 is SQIVND in the germline V gene (reference sequence). The CDR3 loop spans 17 amino acids. The trim removed 4 bases at V and 3 bases at J, leaving 13 bases unmatched. CDR3 residues: CASSNGLDLAGHYEQYF. Here the CDR3 DNA reads TGTGCCAGTAGTAATGGACTCGATCTAGCGGGGCACTACGAGCAGTACTTC.

This chain connects TRBV7-8 to TRBJ2-1; D perhaps matches TRBD1 (5 bases). Germline V gives CDR1 SGHVS, CDR2 FQNEAQ. This CDR3 region has 14 residues. Trimming stripped 3 bases from V and 2 bases from J, with 8 bases between. The CDR3 DNA follows: TGTGCCAGCAGCTTTTTGGGGCCCTACAATGAGCAGTTCTTC. Amino acids: CASSFLGPYNEQFF.

The chain is built from TRBV5-1 and TRBJ1-2, with D uncertain. Germline loops: CDR1 SGHRS, CDR2 YFSETQ. V was cut by 2 bases and J by 8 bases, with 10 bases left in between. CDR3 length equals 12 residues. The DNA of the CDR3 is TGCGCCAGCAGCTTAGAGGGTCGGGGCTACACCTTC. Encoded protein: CASSLEGRGYTF.

The genes are TRBV5-1 and TRBJ1-4; TRBD1 matches at 7 bases. The CDR3 loop spans 14 amino acids. The ends lost 7 bases at V and 8 bases at J; junction bases unmatched: 11. Per the germline V gene, CDR1 is SGHRS and CDR2 is YFSETQ. CDR3 sequence reads: CASSPTTGREKLFF. In DNA form, the CDR3 reads TGCGCCAGCTCCCCAACGACAGGGAGGGAAAAACTGTTTTTT.

This clone was picked up a small number of times. The chain carries TRBV19 and TRBJ1-4, with D possibly being TRBD1 (5 bases). Trimming shortened V by 8 bases and J by 0 bases, and 16 bases separated the two germline ends. CDR3 size: 16 residues. Germline V gene sequence: CDR1 LNHDA, CDR2 SQIVND (reference sequence). In nucleotides, the CDR3 is TGTGCCAGTTCCCTCTACGGGGGGGCAACTAATGAAAAACTGTTTTTT. Encoded protein: CASSLYGGATNEKLFF.

The chain joins TRBV7-6 to TRBJ1-5; D gene unclear. CDR3 length: 15 residues. V lost 5 bases and J 1 base, leaving 12 bases between the germline ends. Germline-derived CDR1 and CDR2 are SGHVS and FNYEAQ. The CDR3 sequence is CASSQSGTSNQPQHF. The CDR3 DNA sequence: TGTGCCAGCAGCCAAAGTGGTACAAGCAATCAGCCCCAGCATTTT.

This chain connects TRBV6-1 to TRBJ1-1, with D unresolved. There are 11 residues in the CDR3. The V end was cut by 3 bases, the J end by 7 bases, with 6 bases between. Germline V lookup: CDR1 MNHNS, CDR2 SASEGT. The chain's CDR3 is CASSEAREAFF. In nucleotides, the CDR3 is TGTGCCAGCAGTGAGGCCCGTGAAGCTTTCTTT.

This clone was found once. The genes are TRBV27 and TRBJ2-2; 8 nucleotides align to TRBD2. Germline V gene data show CDR1 as MNHEY and CDR2 as SMNVEV (reference sequence). The CDR3 covers 14 residues. V lost 2 bases to trimming and J lost 7 bases; unmatched junction nucleotides: 3. The CDR3 sequence is CASSLIGTSGELFF. CDR3 DNA sequence: TGTGCCAGCAGTTTAATCGGGACTAGCGGGGAGCTGTTTTTT.

The chain has TRBV7-2 and TRBJ2-2; 7 positions match TRBD1. From germline, CDR1 is SGHTA and CDR2 FQGNSA. This CDR3 spans 15 amino acids. V lost 6 bases to trimming and J lost 5 bases; unmatched junction nucleotides: 9. Written as DNA, the CDR3 is TGTGCCAGCAGACACGGGACAGTTACTACCGGGGAGCTGTTTTTT. This codes for CASRHGTVTTGELFF.

This clone was seen more than once but under ten times. The V call is TRBV27, the J call TRBJ1-3, with D tentatively TRBD1 (5 bases). The CDR3 is made up of 17 amino acids. V lost 4 bases and J 1 base, leaving 17 bases between the germline ends. CDR1 and CDR2 (germline): MNHEY, SMNVEV (reference sequence). The CDR3 reads CASSSNLPGTSGNTIYF. CDR3 nucleotide sequence: TGTGCCAGCAGTTCGAATCTCCCAGGGACTTCTGGAAACACCATATATTTT.

This clone was seen a few times. Other DNA sequences in the same sample also yield this CDR3. The chain uses TRBV6-5 and TRBJ2-7; D is perhaps TRBD1 (6 bases). Trimming cost V 2 bases and J 3 bases, with 11 bases left between them. The germline gives CDR1 MNHEY, CDR2 SVGAGI. This CDR3 is 14 amino acids long. The CDR3 protein is CASSYGRGSYEQYF. CDR3 DNA: TGTGCCAGCAGTTACGGCAGGGGTAGCTACGAGCAGTACTTC.

This clone was seen a handful of times. J is TRBJ1-1 and V is TRBV29-1, with 7 positions matching TRBD1. The CDR3 consists of 13 residues. With 6 bases clipped from V and 4 bases from J, the junction kept 8 bases outside the gene matches. The germline CDR1 and CDR2 sequences are SQVTM and ANQGSEA. CDR3 protein: CSVDRAGGTEAFF. The CDR3 DNA is TGCAGCGTAGACAGGGCGGGGGGCACTGAAGCTTTCTTT.

This clone has a handful of counts. This chain links TRBV6-5 with TRBJ2-5, with TRBD2 matching over 12 bases. V lost 5 bases and J lost 3; bases outside the gene matches: 4. The CDR3 is made up of 15 amino acids. The germline V gene has CDR1 MNHEY and CDR2 SVGAGI. The CDR3 DNA is TGTGCCAGCAGTCAGACTAGCGGGGGTAAAGAGACCCAGTACTTC. This sequence encodes CASSQTSGGKETQYF.

The rearrangement links TRBV9 to TRBJ2-7, with 10 bases matching TRBD2. Germline V gene sequence: CDR1 SGDLS, CDR2 YYNGEE. With V trimmed by 5 bases and J by 3 bases, 14 bases remained unmatched. This CDR3 is built from 17 residues. The CDR3 spells CASSGPLGLAGGYEQYF. DNA for the CDR3: TGTGCCAGCAGTGGTCCCCTTGGGTTAGCGGGGGGCTACGAGCAGTACTTC.

This chain links TRBV5-4 with TRBJ2-1; 7 nucleotides agree with TRBD1. V was pared by 4 bases and J by 9 bases, with 7 bases of the junction left unmatched. The CDR3 totals 13 residues. The germline V gene has CDR1 SGHNT and CDR2 YYREEE (reference sequence). CDR3 DNA: TGTGCCAGCAGCAAGACAGGGTTAGGTGAGCAGTTCTTC. Translated, it gives CASSKTGLGEQFF.

This sequence joins TRBV7-9 and TRBJ2-3; 9 nucleotides line up with TRBD2. CDR3 length equals 17 residues. The V segment lost 2 bases and the J segment 3 bases; nucleotides outside the gene matches: 9. Per germline, CDR1 SEHNR and CDR2 FQNEAQ (reference sequence). CDR3 bases: TGTGCCAGCAGCTTAACCCTTTTGCGGGAGGGGACAGATACGCAGTATTTT. Translated, it gives CASSLTLLREGTDTQYF.

V and J are TRBV27 and TRBJ2-7; 12 bases are a match to TRBD2. Germline V gives CDR1 MNHEY, CDR2 SMNVEV (reference sequence). With V trimmed by 5 bases and J by 5 bases, 4 bases remained unmatched. The CDR3 totals 14 residues. The CDR3 here is CASSARTSGNEQYF. The CDR3 region has the DNA TGTGCCAGCAGTGCCCGGACTAGCGGGAACGAGCAGTACTTC.

This clone was counted a few times. The chain recombines TRBV13 with TRBJ1-1; the D is unclear. Germline CDR1 is PRHDT and CDR2 is FYEKMQ (reference sequence). The germline V and J ends were trimmed by 2 bases and 4 bases, with 5 bases remaining between them. The CDR3 extends over 12 amino acids. For the CDR3, the DNA is TGTGCCAGCAGCTTACGGGGCACTGAAGCTTTCTTT. This gives the protein CASSLRGTEAFF.